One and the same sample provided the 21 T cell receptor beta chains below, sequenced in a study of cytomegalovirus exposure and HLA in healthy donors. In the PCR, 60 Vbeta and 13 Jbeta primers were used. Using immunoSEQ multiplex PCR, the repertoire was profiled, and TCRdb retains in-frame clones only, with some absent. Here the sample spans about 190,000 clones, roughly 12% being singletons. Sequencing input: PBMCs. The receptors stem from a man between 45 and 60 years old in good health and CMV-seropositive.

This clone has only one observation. CDR3 DNA sequence: TGTGCCAGCAGTGGCCGGACAGGGGGCGCCTACGAGCAGTACTTC. Residues: CASSGRTGGAYEQYF. This sequence joins TRBV6-5 and TRBJ2-7, with 11 bases fitting TRBD1. After removal of 5 bases from V and 2 bases from J, the junction contained 5 bases not matched to a gene. Germline V lookup: CDR1 MNHEY, CDR2 SVGAGI. This CDR3 is 15 amino acids long.

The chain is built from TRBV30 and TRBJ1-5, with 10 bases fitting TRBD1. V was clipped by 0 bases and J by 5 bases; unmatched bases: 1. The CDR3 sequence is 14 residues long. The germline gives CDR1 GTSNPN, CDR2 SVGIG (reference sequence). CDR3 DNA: TGTGCCTGGAGTGTAGACAGGGGGCATCAGCCCCAGCATTTT. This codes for CAWSVDRGHQPQHF.

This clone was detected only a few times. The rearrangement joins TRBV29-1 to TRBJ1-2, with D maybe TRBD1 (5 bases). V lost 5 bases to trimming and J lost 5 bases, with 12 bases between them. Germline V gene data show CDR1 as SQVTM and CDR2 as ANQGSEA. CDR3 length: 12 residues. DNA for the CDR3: TGCAGCGTTAAGACAGAGCAATATGGCTACACCTTC. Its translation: CSVKTEQYGYTF.

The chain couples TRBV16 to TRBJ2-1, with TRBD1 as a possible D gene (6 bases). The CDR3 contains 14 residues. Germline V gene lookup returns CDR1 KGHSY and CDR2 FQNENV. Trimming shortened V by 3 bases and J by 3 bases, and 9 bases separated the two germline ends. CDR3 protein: CASSHGTYYNEQFF. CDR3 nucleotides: TGTGCCAGCAGCCATGGGACATACTACAATGAGCAGTTCTTC. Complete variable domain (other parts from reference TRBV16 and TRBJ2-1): GEEVAQTPKHLVRGEGQKAKLYCAPIKGHSYVFWYQQVLKNEFKFLISFQNENVFDETGMPKERFSAKCLPNSPCSLEIQATKLEDSAVYFCASSHGTYYNEQFFGPGTRLTVL.

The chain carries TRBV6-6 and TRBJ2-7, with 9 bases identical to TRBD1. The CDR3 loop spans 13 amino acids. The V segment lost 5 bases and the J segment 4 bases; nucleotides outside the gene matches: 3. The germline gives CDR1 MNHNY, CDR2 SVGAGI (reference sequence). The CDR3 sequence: CASSLQGAYEQYF. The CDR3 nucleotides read TGTGCCAGCAGTCTACAGGGGGCGTACGAGCAGTACTTC.

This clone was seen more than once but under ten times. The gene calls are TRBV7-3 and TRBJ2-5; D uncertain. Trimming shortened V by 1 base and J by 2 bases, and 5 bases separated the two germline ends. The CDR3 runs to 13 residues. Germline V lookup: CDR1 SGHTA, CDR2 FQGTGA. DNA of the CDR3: TGTGCCAGCAGCTTAAACAGTCAAGAGACCCAGTACTTC. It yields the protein CASSLNSQETQYF.

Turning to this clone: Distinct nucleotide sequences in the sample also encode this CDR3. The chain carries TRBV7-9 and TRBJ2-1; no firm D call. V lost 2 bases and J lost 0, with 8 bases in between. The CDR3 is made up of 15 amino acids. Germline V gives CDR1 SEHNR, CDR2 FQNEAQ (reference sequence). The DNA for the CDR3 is TGTGCCAGCAGCTTAAGTTTGAGCTCCTACAATGAGCAGTTCTTC. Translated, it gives CASSLSLSSYNEQFF.

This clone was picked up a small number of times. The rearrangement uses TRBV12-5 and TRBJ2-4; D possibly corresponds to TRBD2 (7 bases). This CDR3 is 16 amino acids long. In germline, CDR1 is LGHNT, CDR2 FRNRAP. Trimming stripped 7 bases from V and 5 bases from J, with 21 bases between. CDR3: CASASSGGGSQNIQYF. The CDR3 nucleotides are TGTGCTAGTGCCTCGTCCGGGGGCGGGAGCCAAAACATTCAGTACTTC. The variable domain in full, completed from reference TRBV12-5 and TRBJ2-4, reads DARVTQTPRHKVTEMGQEVTMRCQPILGHNTVFWYRQTMMQGLELLAYFRNRAPLDDSGMPKDRFSAEMPDATLATLKIQPSEPRDSAVYFCASASSGGGSQNIQYFGAGTRLSVL.

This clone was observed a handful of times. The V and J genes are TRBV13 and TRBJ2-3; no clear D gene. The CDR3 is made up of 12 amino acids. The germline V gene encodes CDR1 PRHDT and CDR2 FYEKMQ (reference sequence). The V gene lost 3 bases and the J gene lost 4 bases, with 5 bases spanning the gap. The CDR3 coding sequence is TGTGCCAGCAGCTTTACAGCAGATACGCAGTATTTT. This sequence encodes CASSFTADTQYF. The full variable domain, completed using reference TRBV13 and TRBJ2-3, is AAGVIQSPRHLIKEKRETATLKCYPIPRHDTVYWYQQGPGQDPQFLISFYEKMQSDKGSIPDRFSAQQFSDYHSELNMSSLELGDSALYFCASSFTADTQYFGPGTRLTVL.

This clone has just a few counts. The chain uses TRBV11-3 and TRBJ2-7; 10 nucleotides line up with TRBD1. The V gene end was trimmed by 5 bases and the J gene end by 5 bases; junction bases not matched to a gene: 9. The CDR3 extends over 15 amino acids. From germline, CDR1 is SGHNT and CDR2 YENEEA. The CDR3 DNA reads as TGTGCCAGCAGCCCCCCGGGGACAGGGGTAAACGAGCAGTACTTC. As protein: CASSPPGTGVNEQYF.

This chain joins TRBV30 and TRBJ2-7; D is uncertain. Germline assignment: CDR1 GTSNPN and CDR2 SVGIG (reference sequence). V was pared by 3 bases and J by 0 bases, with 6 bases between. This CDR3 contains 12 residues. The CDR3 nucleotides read TGTGCCTGGAGGCGTAGCTCCTACGAGCAGTACTTC. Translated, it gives CAWRRSSYEQYF. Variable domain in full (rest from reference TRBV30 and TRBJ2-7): SQTIHQWPATLVQPVGSPLSLECTVEGTSNPNLYWYRQAAGRGLQLLFYSVGIGQISSEVPQNLSASRPQDRQFILSSKKLLLSDSGFYLCAWRRSSYEQYFGPGTRLTVT.

CDR3 DNA: TGTGCCAGCACCGACACAGGCAGATCCTACGAGCAGTACTTC. Translating it yields CASTDTGRSYEQYF. V and J are TRBV6-6 and TRBJ2-7, with a tentative D call TRBD1 (5 bases). CDR3 length: 14 amino acids. Trimming took 7 bases from V and 1 from J, leaving 14 bases between them. The germline CDR1 and CDR2 sequences are MNHNY and SVGAGI (reference sequence).

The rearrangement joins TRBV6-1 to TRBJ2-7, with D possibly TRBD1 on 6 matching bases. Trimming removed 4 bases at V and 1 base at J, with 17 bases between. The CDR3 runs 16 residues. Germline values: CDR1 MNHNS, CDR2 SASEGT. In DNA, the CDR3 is TGTGCCAGCAGTGGAAGAAGACAGGCACAGTCCTACGAGCAGTACGTC. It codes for CASSGRRQAQSYEQYV.

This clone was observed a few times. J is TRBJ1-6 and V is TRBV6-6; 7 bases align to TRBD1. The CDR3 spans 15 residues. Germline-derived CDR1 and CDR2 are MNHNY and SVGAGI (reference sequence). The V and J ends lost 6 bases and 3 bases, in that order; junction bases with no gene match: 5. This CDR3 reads CASSLTGDYNSPLHF. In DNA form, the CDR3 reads TGTGCCAGCAGCTTAACAGGGGACTATAATTCACCCCTCCACTTT.

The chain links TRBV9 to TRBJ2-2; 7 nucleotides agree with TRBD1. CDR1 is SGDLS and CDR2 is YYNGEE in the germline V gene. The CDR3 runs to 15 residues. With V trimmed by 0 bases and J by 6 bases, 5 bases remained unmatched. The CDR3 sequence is CASSVAGTAPGELFF. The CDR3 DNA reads TGTGCCAGCAGCGTAGCGGGGACAGCCCCCGGGGAGCTGTTTTTT.

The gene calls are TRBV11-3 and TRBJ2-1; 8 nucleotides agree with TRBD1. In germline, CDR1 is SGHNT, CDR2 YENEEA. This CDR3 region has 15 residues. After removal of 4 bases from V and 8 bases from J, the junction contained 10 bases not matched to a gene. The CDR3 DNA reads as TGTGCCAGCAGCTCAGGGACAGGTCCTTATGATGAGCAGTTCTTC. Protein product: CASSSGTGPYDEQFF.

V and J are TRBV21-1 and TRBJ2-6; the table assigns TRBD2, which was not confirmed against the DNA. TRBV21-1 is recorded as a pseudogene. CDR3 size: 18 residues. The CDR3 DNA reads TGTGCCAGCAGCAAAGCCCCGAACCGGGGAACTGGGGCCAACGTCCTGACTTTC. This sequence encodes CASSKAPNRGTGANVLTF.

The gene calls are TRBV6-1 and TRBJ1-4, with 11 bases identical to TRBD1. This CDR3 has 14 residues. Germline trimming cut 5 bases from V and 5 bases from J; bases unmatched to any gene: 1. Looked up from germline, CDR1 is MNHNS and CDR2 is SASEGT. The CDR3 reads CASSRDRGNEKLFF. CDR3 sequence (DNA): TGTGCCAGCAGTCGGGACAGGGGGAATGAAAAACTGTTTTTT.

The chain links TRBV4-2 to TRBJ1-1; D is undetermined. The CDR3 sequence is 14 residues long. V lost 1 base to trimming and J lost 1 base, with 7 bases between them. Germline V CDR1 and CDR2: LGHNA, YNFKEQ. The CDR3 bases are TGTGCCAGCAGCCAAGTCGCAGGGAACACTGAAGCTTTCTTT. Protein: CASSQVAGNTEAFF.

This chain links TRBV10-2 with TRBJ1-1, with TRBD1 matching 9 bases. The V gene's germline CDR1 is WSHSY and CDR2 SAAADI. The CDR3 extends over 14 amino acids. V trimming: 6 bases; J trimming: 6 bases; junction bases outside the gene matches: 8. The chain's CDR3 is CASSVDRGYSEAFF. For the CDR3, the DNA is TGCGCCAGCAGCGTGGACAGGGGATATTCTGAAGCTTTCTTT.

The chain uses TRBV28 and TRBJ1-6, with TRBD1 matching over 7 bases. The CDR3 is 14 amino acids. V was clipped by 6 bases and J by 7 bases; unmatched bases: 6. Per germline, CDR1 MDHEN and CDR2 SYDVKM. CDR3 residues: CASSPGQTNSPLHF. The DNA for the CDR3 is TGTGCCAGCAGCCCGGGACAGACAAATTCACCCCTCCACTTT.